This is a list of T cell receptor beta chains from one sample in a study of T-cell reconstitution after alpha-beta-depleted transplantation in children. In TCRdb, the PCR reads were re-called with MiXCR into one record per CDR3 protein. The sample comprises 300,000 to 400,000 distinct CDR3 sequences, 15% to 20% of which are singletons, and roughly two fifths rests with the top ten. The sample was PBMCs, mostly from graft donor cells, taken 360 days after TCRalphabeta/CD19-depleted stem cell transplant. The receptors come from a male patient aged 2-10 years who had a stem cell transplant for acute lymphoblastic leukemia, so the T cells may come from the graft donor. Each CDR3 is given with its conserved first and last residue. The D gene is left open where the match is weak. Part of the rows lack a size; the others show once, few, many or a class for expanded clones.

cdr3_nt: TGTGCCATCAGTGAGGAGGGGAGGTATGGCTACACCTTC
cdr3_aa: CAISEEGRYGYTF
j_call: TRBJ1-2
clone_size: .
v_call: TRBV10-3
d_call: .

cdr3_nt: TGTGCCAGCAGCCCAACCTACATAATCCAGGAGACCCAGTACTTC
cdr3_aa: CASSPTYIIQETQYF
j_call: TRBJ2-5
clone_size: .
v_call: TRBV9
d_call: .

cdr3_nt: TGTGCCAGCAGCCCCTATACGTCGCTCGGGCATGGCGAGCAGTACTTC
cdr3_aa: CASSPYTSLGHGEQYF
j_call: TRBJ2-7
clone_size: few
v_call: TRBV5-4
d_call: .

cdr3_nt: TGCAGTGCTAGACGGGCGGGAGCGCGCAATGAGCAGTTCTTC
cdr3_aa: CSARRAGARNEQFF
j_call: TRBJ2-1
clone_size: few
v_call: TRBV20-1
d_call: TRBD2

cdr3_nt: TGTGCCAGCGACCTGGGGGTCATGAACACTGAAGCTTTCTTT
cdr3_aa: CASDLGVMNTEAFF
j_call: TRBJ1-1
clone_size: .
v_call: TRBV2
d_call: .

cdr3_nt: TGCAGTGCCTACCGGGACAGGGTCAGCACTGAAGCTTTCTTT
cdr3_aa: CSAYRDRVSTEAFF
j_call: TRBJ1-1
clone_size: .
v_call: TRBV20-1
d_call: TRBD1

cdr3_nt: TGTGCCAGCAGCTGGGACAGCGGCTACACCTTC
cdr3_aa: CASSWDSGYTF
j_call: TRBJ1-2
clone_size: few
v_call: TRBV28
d_call: TRBD1

cdr3_nt: TGTGCCAGCAGTACACTGGACAGCTACGAGCAGTACTTC
cdr3_aa: CASSTLDSYEQYF
j_call: TRBJ2-7
clone_size: few
v_call: TRBV6-1
d_call: .

cdr3_nt: TGTGCCAGCACGTCAGCAGTCTACGAGCAGTACTTC
cdr3_aa: CASTSAVYEQYF
j_call: TRBJ2-7
clone_size: many
v_call: TRBV12-3/TRBV12-4
d_call: .

cdr3_nt: TGCGCCAGCAGAGAGGGACTAGCGGGAGGTCAAGATACGCAGTATTTT
cdr3_aa: CASREGLAGGQDTQYF
j_call: TRBJ2-3
clone_size: many
v_call: TRBV5-1
d_call: TRBD2

cdr3_nt: TGCGCCAGCAGCCAAGCTCAGGGGACTGCCTACGAGCAGTACTTC
cdr3_aa: CASSQAQGTAYEQYF
j_call: TRBJ2-7
clone_size: .
v_call: TRBV4-3
d_call: .

cdr3_nt: TGCAGCGTTGACCAAGGTGAGCGGTGGAGCTCCTACAATGAGCAGTTCTTC
cdr3_aa: CSVDQGERWSSYNEQFF
j_call: TRBJ2-1
clone_size: .
v_call: TRBV29-1
d_call: .

cdr3_nt: TGCAGTGCTCTGGGACAGCTTAGCAATCAGCCCCAGCATTTT
cdr3_aa: CSALGQLSNQPQHF
j_call: TRBJ1-5
clone_size: .
v_call: TRBV20-1
d_call: TRBD1

cdr3_nt: TGCGGCTCTAGCAAGTTTACTAGGGAGCAGTTCTTC
cdr3_aa: CGSSKFTREQFF
j_call: TRBJ2-1
clone_size: few
v_call: TRBV20-1
d_call: .

cdr3_nt: TGTGCCAGCAGGGGCGGGACGAACACCGGGGAGCTGTTTTTT
cdr3_aa: CASRGGTNTGELFF
j_call: TRBJ2-2
clone_size: .
v_call: TRBV3-1
d_call: .

cdr3_nt: TGTGCCACCCAAGGACGTTACAATGAGCAGTTCTTC
cdr3_aa: CATQGRYNEQFF
j_call: TRBJ2-1
clone_size: few
v_call: TRBV19
d_call: .

cdr3_nt: TGTGCCAGCAGCTTAGTTGGCGGGGGAATCAAACTCGTGGGAACCATATATTTT
cdr3_aa: CASSLVGGGIKLVGTIYF
j_call: TRBJ1-3
clone_size: few
v_call: TRBV11-2
d_call: .

cdr3_nt: TGTGCCAGCTGGGGACAGGGAATATACGAGCAGTACTTC
cdr3_aa: CASWGQGIYEQYF
j_call: TRBJ2-7
clone_size: few
v_call: TRBV6-5
d_call: TRBD1

cdr3_nt: TGTGCCAGCAGTTTTAATGCAGGCTACACCTTC
cdr3_aa: CASSFNAGYTF
j_call: TRBJ1-2
clone_size: few
v_call: TRBV28
d_call: .

cdr3_nt: TGTGCCATCAGTGCGCGCGGGGCCCAAGAGACCCAGTACTTC
cdr3_aa: CAISARGAQETQYF
j_call: TRBJ2-5
clone_size: few
v_call: TRBV10-3
d_call: .

cdr3_nt: TGTGCCACCAGCAGAGACTTGGGTTCGGGTGGCTACACCTTC
cdr3_aa: CATSRDLGSGGYTF
j_call: TRBJ1-2
clone_size: many
v_call: TRBV15
d_call: .

cdr3_nt: TGTGCCACCAGCAGAGAAACCCGATATGGAGGTGACACACAGGAGACCCAGTACTTC
cdr3_aa: CATSRETRYGGDTQETQYF
j_call: TRBJ2-5
clone_size: .
v_call: TRBV15
d_call: .

cdr3_nt: TGTGCCAGCAGCCCGACAGGGAATCAGCCCCAGCATTTT
cdr3_aa: CASSPTGNQPQHF
j_call: TRBJ1-5
clone_size: many
v_call: TRBV7-9
d_call: TRBD1

cdr3_nt: TGTGCCAGCAGACGGACAGGGGGGACTTCCTACGAGCAGTACTTC
cdr3_aa: CASRRTGGTSYEQYF
j_call: TRBJ2-7
clone_size: few
v_call: TRBV6-2/TRBV6-3
d_call: TRBD1

cdr3_nt: TGCGCCAGCGCCCTGGGGGGGACAGGGGCCTACGAGCAGTACTTC
cdr3_aa: CASALGGTGAYEQYF
j_call: TRBJ2-7
clone_size: .
v_call: TRBV4-1
d_call: TRBD1

cdr3_nt: TGTGCCTGGAGAACAGGGGGCTTTGAAAAACTGTTTTTT
cdr3_aa: CAWRTGGFEKLFF
j_call: TRBJ1-4
clone_size: .
v_call: TRBV30
d_call: TRBD1

cdr3_nt: TGTGCCAGCAGTTTATTGGTGAATGAGGGTCGGGGTCAGCCCCAGCATTTT
cdr3_aa: CASSLLVNEGRGQPQHF
j_call: TRBJ1-5
clone_size: few
v_call: TRBV12-3/TRBV12-4
d_call: .

cdr3_nt: TGCGCCAGCAGCCAAGATCCCTTATTATACGCTGAGCAGTTCTTC
cdr3_aa: CASSQDPLLYAEQFF
j_call: TRBJ2-1
clone_size: few
v_call: TRBV4-3
d_call: .

cdr3_nt: TGTGCCAGCACCCGCGGACTGCCTGCAACTCAAGAGACCCAGTACTTC
cdr3_aa: CASTRGLPATQETQYF
j_call: TRBJ2-5
clone_size: .
v_call: TRBV12-3/TRBV12-4
d_call: .

cdr3_nt: TGTGCCAGCACCGAGTCCTACAATGAGCAGTTCTTC
cdr3_aa: CASTESYNEQFF
j_call: TRBJ2-1
clone_size: .
v_call: TRBV12-3/TRBV12-4
d_call: .

cdr3_nt: TGTGCCAGCGTCTTGACGGGCCCCGGGGAGCTGTTTTTT
cdr3_aa: CASVLTGPGELFF
j_call: TRBJ2-2
clone_size: few
v_call: TRBV12-3/TRBV12-4
d_call: .

cdr3_nt: TGTGCCAGCAGCCCCCAACAAAATGAGCAGTTCTTC
cdr3_aa: CASSPQQNEQFF
j_call: TRBJ2-1
clone_size: .
v_call: TRBV12-3/TRBV12-4
d_call: .

cdr3_nt: TGTGCCAGCAGCCCTAACAGCTTACAGAACACCGGGGAGCTGTTTTTT
cdr3_aa: CASSPNSLQNTGELFF
j_call: TRBJ2-2
clone_size: many
v_call: TRBV12-3/TRBV12-4
d_call: .

cdr3_nt: TGTGCCAGCTCACCAGGGGGGCCGGCCTACGAGCAGTACTTC
cdr3_aa: CASSPGGPAYEQYF
j_call: TRBJ2-7
clone_size: few
v_call: TRBV18
d_call: .

cdr3_nt: TGTGCCAGCAGTAGACAGGGAGGGACCGGGGAGCTGTTTTTT
cdr3_aa: CASSRQGGTGELFF
j_call: TRBJ2-2
clone_size: .
v_call: TRBV7-9
d_call: .

cdr3_nt: TGCAGCGCTGCAACAGGGCTTAACTATGGCTACACCTTC
cdr3_aa: CSAATGLNYGYTF
j_call: TRBJ1-2
clone_size: many
v_call: TRBV29-1
d_call: .

cdr3_nt: TGTGCCAGCAGCTTACAGGACACCGGGGAGCTGTTTTTT
cdr3_aa: CASSLQDTGELFF
j_call: TRBJ2-2
clone_size: .
v_call: TRBV7-3
d_call: .

cdr3_nt: TGTGCCATCAGTGTAACGGGGTCGGACGAGCAGTACTTC
cdr3_aa: CAISVTGSDEQYF
j_call: TRBJ2-7
clone_size: .
v_call: TRBV10-3
d_call: .